The 27 T cell receptor beta chains below were found in one sample sequenced in a study of circulating CD8 cells and anti-PD-1 response in melanoma. TCR libraries were prepared from roughly 15 ng of total RNA with the QIAseq Immune Repertoire TCR panel. TCRdb reanalysed the reads using MiXCR and keeps one entry per CDR3 protein. The sample holds 450 to 550 distinct CDR3 sequences, 7.5% to 9% seen once. Four subsets defined by PD-1 and/or TIGIT were sorted from live CD3+CD8+TCRalphabeta+ cells. The sequences come from CD8+ T cells from PBMCs, collected at baseline or after one month of anti-PD-1 therapy (not recorded which). These receptors all come from a human donor with melanoma.

This clonotype is large. One end of the junction is discordant with germline, which a read error may explain. This chain connects TRBV12-3 or TRBV12-4 to TRBJ1-1, with D unresolved. This CDR3 contains 8 residues. The CDR3 protein is CASSWVNF. CDR3 sequence (DNA): TGTGCCAGCAGTTGGGTAAACTTT.

CDR3 DNA: TGTGCCAGCAGTCTATACGGGACATCACAAGAGACCCAGTACTTC. This encodes CASSLYGTSQETQYF. The chain uses TRBV28 and TRBJ2-5, with a weak D call TRBD1 (6 bases). CDR3 size: 15 residues. Per germline, CDR1 MDHEN and CDR2 SYDVKM. V shed 5 bases and J shed 2 bases, with 15 bases lying between them.

Worth noting for this clonotype: One junction end disagrees with the germline gene, perhaps due to a read error. The chain couples TRBV2 to TRBJ2-5; D gene uncertain. Germline V lookup: CDR1 SNHLY, CDR2 FYNNEI. There are 14 residues in the CDR3. CDR3 region: CAGSEALVRETQYF. CDR3 nucleotide sequence: TGTGCCGGCAGTGAAGCGCTCGTACGAGAGACCCAGTACTTC.

There are a few counts of this clonotype. This chain uses TRBV28 with TRBJ2-5; D is possibly TRBD1 (7 bases). Germline assignment: CDR1 MDHEN and CDR2 SYDVKM. This CDR3 region has 13 residues. With 6 bases removed from V and 5 bases from J, the gap between germline ends came to 13 bases. This CDR3 reads CASSDREAETQYF. The DNA for the CDR3 is TGTGCCAGCAGCGACAGGGAGGCCGAGACCCAGTACTTC.

This clonotype turned up a few times. This chain uses TRBV27 with TRBJ2-7; 7 nucleotides line up with TRBD2. Germline lookup yields CDR1 MNHEY and CDR2 SMNVEV (reference sequence). V was clipped by 0 bases and J by 1 base; unmatched bases: 6. The CDR3 runs 16 residues. This CDR3 reads CASSLSPGGRSYEQYF. CDR3 in DNA: TGTGCCAGCAGTTTATCGCCGGGGGGAAGATCCTACGAGCAGTACTTC.

By sample share, this clonotype is large. The chain carries TRBV4-1 and TRBJ2-5; 8 nucleotides line up with TRBD1. This CDR3 is 15 amino acids long. The V and J ends lost 0 bases and 7 bases, in that order; junction bases with no gene match: 7. Germline V gene lookup returns CDR1 MGHRA and CDR2 YSYEKL. DNA for the CDR3: TGCGCCAGCAGCCAAGAGACAGGGGCCTTAGGGACCCAGTACTTC. It codes for CASSQETGALGTQYF.

Relative to its sample, this clonotype is large. A much larger clonotype is one base distant, so this may be a read error. The gene calls are TRBV19 and TRBJ1-2; a weak D match, TRBD1 (6 bases). Germline CDR1 LNHDA, CDR2 SQIVND (reference sequence). Deletions cut 2 bases from V and 4 bases from J, with 14 bases between. The CDR3 totals 15 residues. CDR3 bases: TGTGCCAGTAGTATAACAGCGTCCAGGGGCTATGGCTACACCTTC. Amino acids: CASSITASRGYGYTF.

This clonotype was seen a handful of times. The V and J genes are TRBV12-3 or TRBV12-4 and TRBJ2-7; D is unresolved. The CDR3 is 13 residues long. Trimming cost V 0 bases and J 1 base, with 4 bases left between them. CDR3 in amino acids: CASSLAGSYEQYF. In DNA, the CDR3 is TGTGCCAGCAGTTTAGCCGGTTCCTACGAGCAGTACTTC.

This clonotype ranks as large (0.1 to 1%). The rearrangement joins TRBV4-1 to TRBJ2-7; 11 positions agree with TRBD1. This CDR3 is built from 16 residues. V lost 6 bases to trimming and J lost 0 bases; unmatched junction nucleotides: 7. Germline V CDR1 and CDR2: MGHRA, YSYEKL. CDR3 in DNA: TGCGCCAGCAGACAACTCGGGACAGGGGGCTCCTACGAGCAGTACTTC. This encodes CASRQLGTGGSYEQYF.

The chain recombines TRBV19 with TRBJ2-1; D may be TRBD2 (6 bases). The germline V gene has CDR1 LNHDA and CDR2 SQIVND (reference sequence). V lost 2 bases to trimming and J lost 8 bases, with 13 bases between them. The CDR3 is made up of 14 amino acids. The CDR3 bases are TGTGCCAGTAGTATAAGAGGAGGAGGGGATGAGCAGTTCTTC. It codes for CASSIRGGGDEQFF.

This clonotype ranks as medium-sized. The J gene is TRBJ1-2, the V gene TRBV28; D possibly corresponds to TRBD1 (5 bases). The germline CDR1 and CDR2 sequences are MDHEN and SYDVKM. Trimming took 2 bases from V and 5 from J, leaving 18 bases between them. This CDR3 contains 16 residues. In DNA form, the CDR3 reads TGTGCCAGCAGTTTACCACTCCCCGACAGAGTATATGGCTACACCTTC. It yields the protein CASSLPLPDRVYGYTF.

This clonotype was observed a handful of times. The chain carries TRBV27 and TRBJ1-1; D ambiguous. Trimming left V 6 bases short and J 7 bases short, with 9 bases between. CDR1 is MNHEY, CDR2 SMNVEV, per germline (reference sequence). CDR3 length equals 11 residues. In DNA form, the CDR3 reads TGTGCCAGCAGCCAAGGCGTTGAAGCTTTCTTT. Translation: CASSQGVEAFF.

By share, this clonotype ranks as large (0.1 to 1%). Here the CDR3 reads CASKTGIAEAFF. For the CDR3, the DNA is TGTGCCAGCAAGACGGGGATCGCTGAAGCTTTCTTT. The rearrangement uses TRBV19 and TRBJ1-1; D call uncertain. V lost 9 bases, J lost 6 bases, and 14 bases lay in between. Germline lookup yields CDR1 LNHDA and CDR2 SQIVND (reference sequence). This CDR3 is built from 12 residues.

The CDR3 is CASTSGVEQYF. The CDR3 DNA sequence: TGCGCCAGCACGTCAGGGGTCGAGCAGTACTTC. The rearrangement joins TRBV10-2 to TRBJ2-7; tentatively, D is TRBD1 (6 bases). Trimming took off 7 bases at V and 6 bases at J, with 10 bases between the two ends. CDR3 length: 11 residues. Germline V gives CDR1 WSHSY, CDR2 SAAADI.

This clonotype showed up just a few times. The chain is built from TRBV20-1 and TRBJ2-1, with 7 bases matching TRBD1. With V trimmed by 0 bases and J by 4 bases, 6 bases remained unmatched. Per the germline V gene, CDR1 is DFQATT and CDR2 is SNEGSKA (reference sequence). There are 15 residues in the CDR3. CDR3: CSARDPGQLYNEQFF. The CDR3 region has the DNA TGCAGTGCTAGAGATCCGGGACAGCTATACAATGAGCAGTTCTTC.

This clonotype is termed medium-sized. CDR3 DNA sequence: TGTGCCAGCAGTTTACAAGACGGCAGTAGTCAGTACGAGCAGTACTTC. Encoded protein: CASSLQDGSSQYEQYF. This chain links TRBV27 with TRBJ2-7; D ambiguous. Germline values: CDR1 MNHEY, CDR2 SMNVEV (reference sequence). V lost 2 bases and J lost 4, with 18 bases in between. The CDR3 loop spans 16 amino acids.

This clonotype is large in the sample. V and J are TRBV4-1 and TRBJ2-7; the D gene is possibly TRBD1 (6 bases). V lost 3 bases and J 5 bases, leaving 11 bases between the germline ends. Germline CDR1 is MGHRA and CDR2 is YSYEKL. The CDR3 consists of 13 residues. CDR3 coding DNA: TGCGCCAGCAGCCAGGGGGCAGAGGACGAGCAGTACTTC. Residues: CASSQGAEDEQYF.

This clonotype is large by share. V and J are TRBV25-1 and TRBJ2-2, with a possible D match to TRBD1 (6 bases). CDR3 length: 12 residues. Per the germline V gene, CDR1 is MGHDK and CDR2 is SYGVNS. Trimming stripped 8 bases from V and 7 bases from J, with 11 bases between. The CDR3 here is CASEQGIGELFF. CDR3 DNA sequence: TGTGCCAGCGAACAGGGTATCGGGGAGCTGTTTTTT.

The chain carries TRBV30 and TRBJ1-1, with D unresolved. Per the germline V gene, CDR1 is GTSNPN and CDR2 is SVGIG (reference sequence). V was shortened by 4 bases and J by 1 base, with 7 bases between the two germline ends. CDR3 length: 12 amino acids. The DNA for the CDR3 is TGTGCCTGGACCGACTGGAACACTGAAGCTTTCTTT. It is translated as CAWTDWNTEAFF.

This clonotype has a handful of counts. The CDR3, as DNA: TGTGCCAGCACCCCGGGACAGTCTAGCACAGATACGCAGTATTTT. As protein: CASTPGQSSTDTQYF. The chain has TRBV28 and TRBJ2-3, with 7 positions matching TRBD1. Trimming removed 7 bases from V and 0 bases from J; junction bases left unmatched: 7. Germline-derived CDR1 and CDR2 are MDHEN and SYDVKM. This CDR3 has 15 residues. The entire variable domain, with the rest obtained from reference TRBV28 and TRBJ2-3, is as follows: DVKVTQSSRYLVKRTGEKVFLECVQDMDHENMFWYRQDPGLGLRLIYFSYDVKMKEKGDIPEGYSVSREKKERFSLILESASTNQTSMYLCASTPGQSSTDTQYFGPGTRLTVL.

Sample share makes this clonotype large. The chain recombines TRBV20-1 with TRBJ2-7, with D uncertain. This CDR3 is 16 amino acids long. V gave up 0 bases and J gave up 2 bases, with 17 bases separating them. Germline CDR1 is DFQATT and CDR2 is SNEGSKA (reference sequence). CDR3 loop: CSARDLLAAKTYEQYF. The DNA for the CDR3 is TGCAGTGCTAGAGATCTGTTGGCGGCAAAGACCTACGAGCAGTACTTC.

This clonotype was counted between two and nine times. V usage is TRBV3-1 and J usage is TRBJ1-1; perhaps TRBD1 as D (6 bases). Germline lookup yields CDR1 LGHDT and CDR2 YNNKEL (reference sequence). The CDR3 is made up of 13 amino acids. V was pared by 3 bases and J by 1 base, with 6 bases between. The CDR3 region is CASSQTGNTEAFF. CDR3 in DNA: TGTGCCAGCAGCCAGACAGGGAACACTGAAGCTTTCTTT.

By sample share, this clonotype is large. CDR3 in amino acids: CASSFGTGLSNEQFF. The DNA for the CDR3 is TGTGCCAGCAGCTTCGGGACAGGCCTTTCCAATGAGCAGTTCTTC. The chain employs TRBV7-3 and TRBJ2-1; TRBD1 agrees at 8 bases. This CDR3 spans 15 amino acids. J lost 6 bases, V lost 3 bases, and 7 bases had no gene match. The V gene's germline CDR1 is SGHTA and CDR2 FQGTGA.

The V and J genes are TRBV19 and TRBJ1-1, with D possibly TRBD1 on 5 matching bases. Germline values: CDR1 LNHDA, CDR2 SQIVND (reference sequence). The CDR3 is made up of 12 amino acids. The ends were cut back, 3 bases at V and 6 bases at J, with 8 bases in the middle. For the CDR3, the DNA is TGTGCCAGTAGTATCGACAGAGCTGAAGCTTTCTTT. As protein: CASSIDRAEAFF. The whole variable domain, filled in from reference TRBV19 and TRBJ1-1, reads DGGITQSPKYLFRKEGQNVTLSCEQNLNHDAMYWYRQDPGQGLRLIYYSQIVNDFQKGDIAEGYSVSREKKESFPLTVTSAQKNPTAFYLCASSIDRAEAFFGQGTRLTVV.

This CDR3 reads CASSLSFYDQETQYF. CDR3 nucleotide sequence: TGTGCCAGCAGTTTATCGTTCTATGACCAAGAGACCCAGTACTTC. The chain employs TRBV27 and TRBJ2-5; no reliable D call. Germline assignment: CDR1 MNHEY and CDR2 SMNVEV (reference sequence). The CDR3 length is 15 residues. Between the trimmed V and J ends, which lost 0 bases and 0 bases, there was a span of 8 bases.

V gene TRBV28 combines with J gene TRBJ2-7; D ambiguous. The length of the CDR3 is 12 residues. Trimming left V 5 bases short and J 4 bases short, with 9 bases between. The V gene's germline CDR1 is MDHEN and CDR2 SYDVKM. CDR3 region: CASSPGQYEQYF. CDR3 DNA: TGTGCCAGCAGTCCAGGCCAATACGAGCAGTACTTC. Filled out from reference TRBV28 and TRBJ2-7, the complete variable domain reads DVKVTQSSRYLVKRTGEKVFLECVQDMDHENMFWYRQDPGLGLRLIYFSYDVKMKEKGDIPEGYSVSREKKERFSLILESASTNQTSMYLCASSPGQYEQYFGPGTRLTVT.

Judged by abundance, this clonotype is medium-sized (0.01 to 0.1%). The chain employs TRBV4-3 and TRBJ2-7; the match to TRBD1 covers 7 bases. The CDR3 extends over 13 amino acids. From germline, CDR1 is LGHNA and CDR2 YSLEER. Unmatched junction bases numbered 5, after V lost 4 bases and J lost 5 bases. The CDR3 DNA is TGCGCCAGCAGCCTAACAACAGGGGACGAGCAGTACTTC. This translates into CASSLTTGDEQYF.